Following are 4 T cell receptor beta chains from one sample sequenced in a study of human T cells and chemical hapten exposure. TCRdb re-called the RACE reads with MiXCR, one entry per CDR3 protein. In the table there are approximately 370,000 distinct CDR3 sequences, about 5% of which are singletons. Time point reported: pre-sensitization, week 0. Documented treatment: therapeutic diphenylcyclopropenone sensitization with weekly scalp DPC. The starting material was whole blood, obtained in connection with sensitization to the hapten diphenylcyclopropenone (DPC). The source of these receptors is a woman aged 18-35 years with alopecia areata. Some clones in this sample may be carry-over from other donors' samples.

This clonotype was seen at least ten times. V usage is TRBV29-1 and J usage is TRBJ2-1; D is perhaps TRBD2 (6 bases). This CDR3 has 11 amino acids. The germline V and J ends were trimmed by 7 bases and 8 bases, with 12 bases remaining between them. The germline V gene has CDR1 SQVTM and CDR2 ANQGSEA. CDR3 protein: CSGGDSHEQFF. In DNA, the CDR3 is TGCAGCGGGGGGGATAGCCATGAGCAGTTCTTC.

This rearrangement joins TRBV6-5 to TRBJ2-7; D is undetermined. Trimming took 2 bases from V and 6 from J, leaving 5 bases between them. This CDR3 comprises 11 residues. CDR1 and CDR2 (germline): MNHEY, SVGAGI. The CDR3 region has the DNA TGTGCCAGCAGTTACCCTCCCGAGCAGTACTTC. It encodes CASSYPPEQYF.

The rearrangement uses TRBV29-1 and TRBJ1-2; a possible D gene is TRBD1 (5 bases). V was cut by 7 bases and J by 6 bases, with 21 bases left in between. The germline V gene encodes CDR1 SQVTM and CDR2 ANQGSEA. This CDR3 contains 14 residues. As DNA, the CDR3 is TGCAGCGCTTTTTTCCGGGACTCAACCCATGGCTACACCTTC. It is translated as CSAFFRDSTHGYTF.

This sequence joins TRBV6-2 or TRBV6-3 and TRBJ1-2, with D possibly matching TRBD1 (6 bases). Trimming took 7 bases from V and 2 from J, leaving 14 bases between them. The CDR3 is made up of 14 amino acids. CDR1 is MNHEY, CDR2 SVGEGT, per germline. CDR3 DNA: TGTGCCAGCACCCACCCTGGACAGAACTATGGCTACACCTTC. This gives the protein CASTHPGQNYGYTF.